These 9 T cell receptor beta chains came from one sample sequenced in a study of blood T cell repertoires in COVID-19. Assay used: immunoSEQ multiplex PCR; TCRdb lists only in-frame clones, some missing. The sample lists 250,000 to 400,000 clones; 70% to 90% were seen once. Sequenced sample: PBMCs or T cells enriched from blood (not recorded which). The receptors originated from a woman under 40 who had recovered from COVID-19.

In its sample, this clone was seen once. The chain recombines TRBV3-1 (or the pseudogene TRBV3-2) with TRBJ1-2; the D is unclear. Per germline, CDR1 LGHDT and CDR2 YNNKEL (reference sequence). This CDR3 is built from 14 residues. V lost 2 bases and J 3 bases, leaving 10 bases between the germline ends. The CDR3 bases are TGTGCCAGCAGCCAATTGTCGGGAGACTATGGCTACACCTTC. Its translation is CASSQLSGDYGYTF.

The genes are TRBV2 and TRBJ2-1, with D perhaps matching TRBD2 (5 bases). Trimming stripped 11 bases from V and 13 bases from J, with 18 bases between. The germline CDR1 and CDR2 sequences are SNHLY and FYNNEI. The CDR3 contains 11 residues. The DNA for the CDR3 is TGTGCCGCGAGGGCTATTCGTAGTCAGTTCTTC. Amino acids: CAARAIRSQFF.

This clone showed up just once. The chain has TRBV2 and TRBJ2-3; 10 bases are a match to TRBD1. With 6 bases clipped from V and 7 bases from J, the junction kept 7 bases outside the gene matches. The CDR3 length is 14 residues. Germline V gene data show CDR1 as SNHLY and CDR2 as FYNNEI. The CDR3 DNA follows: TGTGCCAGCAGAAGGGACAGGGGAGAGTATACGCAGTATTTT. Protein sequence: CASRRDRGEYTQYF.

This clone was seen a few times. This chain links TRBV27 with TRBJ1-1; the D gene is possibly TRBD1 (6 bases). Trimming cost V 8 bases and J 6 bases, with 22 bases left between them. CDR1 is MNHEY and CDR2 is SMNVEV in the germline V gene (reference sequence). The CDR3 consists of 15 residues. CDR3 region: CASFSRSSGVPEAFF. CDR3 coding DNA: TGTGCCAGCTTCTCGAGAAGCTCAGGGGTCCCTGAAGCTTTCTTT.

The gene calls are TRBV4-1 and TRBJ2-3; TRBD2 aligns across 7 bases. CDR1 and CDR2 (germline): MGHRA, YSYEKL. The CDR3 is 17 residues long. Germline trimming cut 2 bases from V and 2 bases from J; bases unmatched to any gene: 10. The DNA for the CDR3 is TGCGCCAGCAGCCAAAGGGGAGGGCTGATACCCACAGATACGCAGTATTTT. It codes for CASSQRGGLIPTDTQYF.

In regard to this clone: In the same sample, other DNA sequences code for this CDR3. The CDR3, as DNA: TGCGCCAGCAGCTTAGGACAGGGGGCACAAGAGACCCAGTACTTC. Translation gives CASSLGQGAQETQYF. The chain links TRBV5-1 to TRBJ2-5; 11 nucleotides line up with TRBD1. The CDR3 runs 15 residues. Trimming cost V 2 bases and J 2 bases; bases outside gene matches: 2. Per germline, CDR1 SGHRS and CDR2 YFSETQ.

As DNA, the CDR3 is TGCGCCAGCCAAGGGGCCGGGGGTCCAGCTAACTATGGCTACACCTTC. This translates into CASQGAGGPANYGYTF. The chain combines TRBV5-1 with TRBJ1-2, with D perhaps matching TRBD1 (5 bases). Germline V lookup: CDR1 SGHRS, CDR2 YFSETQ. The CDR3 runs to 16 residues. With 7 bases removed from V and 0 bases from J, the gap between germline ends came to 19 bases. Variable domain in full (rest from reference TRBV5-1 and TRBJ1-2): KAGVTQTPRYLIKTRGQQVTLSCSPISGHRSVSWYQQTPGQGLQFLFEYFSETQRNKGNFPGRFSGRQFSNSRSEMNVSTLELGDSALYLCASQGAGGPANYGYTFGSGTRLTVV.

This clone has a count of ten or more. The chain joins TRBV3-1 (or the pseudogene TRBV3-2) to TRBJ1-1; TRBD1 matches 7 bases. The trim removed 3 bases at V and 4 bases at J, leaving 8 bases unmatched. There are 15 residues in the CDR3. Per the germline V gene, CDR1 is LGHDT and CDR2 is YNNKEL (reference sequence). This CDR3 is CASSHLDRVGTEAFF. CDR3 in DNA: TGTGCCAGCAGCCACCTTGACAGGGTGGGCACTGAAGCTTTCTTT.

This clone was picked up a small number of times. As DNA, the CDR3 is TGTGCCAGCACCCAGGGCGCACCCCTCCACTTT. The encoded protein is CASTQGAPLHF. The chain uses TRBV28 and TRBJ1-6; the D gene is possibly TRBD1 (5 bases). Germline-derived CDR1 and CDR2 are MDHEN and SYDVKM. The CDR3 contains 11 residues. V shed 7 bases and J shed 11 bases, with 9 bases lying between them.